The 16 T cell receptor beta chains below come from one sample, sequenced in a study of cytomegalovirus exposure and HLA in healthy donors. The repertoire was sequenced with immunoSEQ multiplex PCR; TCRdb's copy has only in-frame clones and lacks some. In the table there are some 150,000 clones, 94% of which are singletons. The sequenced sample was PBMCs. Source of these receptors: a man aged 18 to 30 in good health and CMV-seropositive.

The J gene is TRBJ2-3, the V gene TRBV7-3, with 8 bases identical to TRBD2. The CDR3 loop spans 16 amino acids. Germline V gene lookup returns CDR1 SGHTA and CDR2 FQGTGA. With 0 bases clipped from V and 4 bases from J, the junction kept 6 bases outside the gene matches. CDR3 region: CASSLTSGSIPDTQYF. The CDR3 DNA sequence: TGTGCCAGCAGCTTAACCAGCGGGAGTATCCCAGATACGCAGTATTTT.

The rearrangement links TRBV10-2 to TRBJ1-5, with D maybe TRBD1 (6 bases). The V gene's germline CDR1 is WSHSY and CDR2 SAAADI. CDR3 size: 15 residues. Trimming removed 2 bases at V and 3 bases at J, with 11 bases between. DNA of the CDR3: TGCGCCAGCAGTGAGATGGCAGGGGACAATCAGCCCCAGCATTTT. Translated, it gives CASSEMAGDNQPQHF.

CDR3 region: CASSQLTGLSQPQHF. Here the CDR3 DNA reads TGTGCCAGCAGTCAATTGACAGGGTTGTCTCAGCCCCAGCATTTT. V is TRBV27 and J is TRBJ1-5; the match to TRBD1 covers 7 bases. Germline V gene data show CDR1 as MNHEY and CDR2 as SMNVEV (reference sequence). The junction had 10 bases not matched to a gene; V was cut back by 5 bases and J by 6 bases. The CDR3 is 15 amino acids.

This chain links TRBV15 with TRBJ1-4, with TRBD1 matching 7 bases. CDR1 and CDR2 (germline): LNHNV, YYDKDF (reference sequence). J lost 0 bases, V lost 0 bases, and 7 bases had no gene match. The CDR3 loop spans 18 amino acids. The CDR3: CATSRDPRTGPTNEKLFF. CDR3 DNA sequence: TGTGCCACCAGCAGAGATCCGAGGACAGGCCCAACTAATGAAAAACTGTTTTTT.

The chain uses TRBV7-9 and TRBJ2-3; maybe TRBD2 (5 bases). The CDR3 runs to 14 residues. Trimming took off 3 bases at V and 2 bases at J, with 9 bases between the two ends. Germline-derived CDR1 and CDR2 are SEHNR and FQNEAQ (reference sequence). CDR3 loop: CASSLFGVTDTQYF. The CDR3 DNA reads TGTGCCAGCAGCTTGTTCGGGGTCACAGATACGCAGTATTTT.

The rearrangement uses TRBV28 and TRBJ2-1; TRBD2 matches 9 bases. The CDR3 is made up of 13 amino acids. Germline CDR1 and CDR2: MDHEN and SYDVKM. The J segment lost 15 bases and the V segment lost 5 bases, leaving 11 bases of the junction unmatched. CDR3 loop: CASSLDSGRDRFF. The CDR3 region has the DNA TGTGCCAGCAGTCTAGATAGCGGGAGAGATCGGTTCTTC.

V usage is TRBV29-1 and J usage is TRBJ2-3; 8 bases agree with TRBD1. Germline-derived CDR1 and CDR2 are SQVTM and ANQGSEA. The CDR3 has 15 residues. Losses at the gene ends were 1 base for V and 0 bases for J; bases not matched to a gene: 3. DNA of the CDR3: TGCAGCGTTGAAGGGGACAGGAGGAGCACAGATACGCAGTATTTT. Translation gives CSVEGDRRSTDTQYF.

CDR3: CAISETSGRAGEQYF. The DNA for the CDR3 is TGTGCCATCAGTGAAACTAGCGGGAGGGCCGGTGAGCAGTACTTC. This chain connects TRBV10-3 to TRBJ2-7; TRBD2 aligns across 13 bases. The J segment lost 7 bases and the V segment lost 3 bases, leaving 6 bases of the junction unmatched. The CDR3 spans 15 residues. Germline V gene data show CDR1 as ENHRY and CDR2 as SYGVKD.

The rearrangement uses TRBV6-5 and TRBJ2-1; 12 bases are shared with TRBD2. Germline V gene sequence: CDR1 MNHEY, CDR2 SVGAGI. Trimming cost V 2 bases and J 6 bases; bases outside gene matches: 2. This CDR3 contains 15 residues. The CDR3, as DNA: TGTGCCAGCAGTTACCTAGCGGGAGGGCCCAATGAGCAGTTCTTC. Translating gives CASSYLAGGPNEQFF.

The chain carries TRBV2 and TRBJ2-7; D is perhaps TRBD1 (6 bases). In germline, CDR1 is SNHLY, CDR2 FYNNEI. Trimming stripped 6 bases from V and 4 bases from J, with 13 bases between. The CDR3 has 13 amino acids. In DNA, the CDR3 is TGTGCCAGCAGGGCGGACAGTTCGTACGAGCAGTACTTC. Amino acid sequence: CASRADSSYEQYF. Full variable domain (rest looked up from reference TRBV2 and TRBJ2-7): EPEVTQTPSHQVTQMGQEVILRCVPISNHLYFYWYRQILGQKVEFLVSFYNNEISEKSEIFDDQFSVERPDGSNFTLKIRSTKLEDSAMYFCASRADSSYEQYFGPGTRLTVT.

This clone has a single count. CDR3 protein: CASSSLAGVEETQYF. CDR3 bases: TGTGCCAGCAGTTCCCTAGCGGGAGTTGAAGAGACCCAGTACTTC. This chain connects TRBV28 to TRBJ2-5; 10 bases fit TRBD2. The CDR3 loop spans 15 amino acids. Germline CDR1 and CDR2: MDHEN and SYDVKM. Unmatched junction bases numbered 5, after V lost 4 bases and J lost 3 bases.

This clone was seen just once. Written as DNA, the CDR3 is TGTGCCAGCAGCTCCGGGACACTTTACAATGAGCAGTTCTTC. Translation: CASSSGTLYNEQFF. The chain joins TRBV5-4 to TRBJ2-1; weak D call: TRBD1 (6 bases). V lost 3 bases and J lost 4, with 11 bases in between. The CDR3 spans 14 residues. The germline V gene encodes CDR1 SGHNT and CDR2 YYREEE (reference sequence).

The chain joins TRBV5-1 to TRBJ1-1; tentative D call: TRBD1 (6 bases). The germline gives CDR1 SGHRS, CDR2 YFSETQ. Trimming left V 2 bases short and J 3 bases short, with 11 bases between. This CDR3 is 14 amino acids long. The chain's CDR3 is CASSFDRSYTEAFF. The CDR3 coding sequence is TGCGCCAGCAGCTTTGACAGGAGCTACACTGAAGCTTTCTTT.

The gene calls are TRBV18 and TRBJ2-7, with 7 bases matching TRBD2. The J segment lost 5 bases and the V segment lost 3 bases, leaving 1 base of the junction unmatched. The CDR3 extends over 12 amino acids. Germline V lookup: CDR1 KGHSH, CDR2 LQKENI. In nucleotides, the CDR3 is TGTGCCAGCTCACCGGGAGGGGACGAGCAGTACTTC. This sequence encodes CASSPGGDEQYF.

The rearrangement joins TRBV2 to TRBJ2-3, with TRBD2 identical over 7 bases. The V gene's germline CDR1 is SNHLY and CDR2 FYNNEI. The length of the CDR3 is 15 residues. In nucleotides, the CDR3 is TGTGGGAGCAGTAGAACCGCTAGCGGAGTAGATACGCAGTATTTT. This encodes CGSSRTASGVDTQYF.

This clone was seen just once. This rearrangement joins TRBV15 to TRBJ1-4; no reliable D call. The CDR3 spans 16 residues. V was trimmed by 1 base and J by 4 bases, leaving 13 bases between them. CDR1 LNHNV and CDR2 YYDKDF come from the germline V gene (reference sequence). Written as DNA, the CDR3 is TGTGCCACCAGCAGAGGTTTTCCGGGGAGTAATGAAAAACTGTTTTTT. Translating it yields CATSRGFPGSNEKLFF.